This T cell receptor (beta chain) was recorded in a study of shared clonotypes between healthy human individuals. CD45RO-negative, CCR7-selected cells formed the naive CD8 fraction, which excluded terminally differentiated effector memory CD45RA+ cells. Turning to this clone: Its antigen is unidentified.

Sorted subsets were amplified in replicate PCRs using around 0.2 ug DNA, roughly 30,000 T cell genomes. Per the authors' pipeline: Junction-only sequences without quality scores were provided by ImmunoSEQ, so filtering was different. Using immunoSEQ multiplex PCR, the repertoire was profiled, and TCRdb retains in-frame clones only, with some absent. From that table come the V and J calls and clone size; the DNA was used to work out D and trimming. The sample yields around 600,000 clones, nearly 98% seen once. Trimming cost V 3 bases and J 4 bases, with 10 bases left between them. Germline V CDR1 and CDR2: SGHAT, FQNNGV. The CDR3 contains 13 residues. Study results and limitations: In general, naive subsets displayed greater estimated richness than memory subsets did.

The sequence came from a man aged 25-40 years in good health. This chain connects TRBV11-2 to TRBJ2-7; possible D gene TRBD1, 5 bases. Specimen: naive CD8+ T cells sorted from blood. CDR3: CASSFLQEYEQYF. For the CDR3, the DNA is TGTGCCAGCAGCTTCCTACAGGAATACGAGCAGTACTTC. Combining the CDR3 with reference TRBV11-2 and TRBJ2-7 gives the whole variable domain EAGVAQSPRYKIIEKRQSVAFWCNPISGHATLYWYQQILGQGPKLLIQFQNNGVVDDSQLPKDRFSAERLKGVDSTLKIQPAKLEDSAVYLCASSFLQEYEQYFGPGTRLTVT.